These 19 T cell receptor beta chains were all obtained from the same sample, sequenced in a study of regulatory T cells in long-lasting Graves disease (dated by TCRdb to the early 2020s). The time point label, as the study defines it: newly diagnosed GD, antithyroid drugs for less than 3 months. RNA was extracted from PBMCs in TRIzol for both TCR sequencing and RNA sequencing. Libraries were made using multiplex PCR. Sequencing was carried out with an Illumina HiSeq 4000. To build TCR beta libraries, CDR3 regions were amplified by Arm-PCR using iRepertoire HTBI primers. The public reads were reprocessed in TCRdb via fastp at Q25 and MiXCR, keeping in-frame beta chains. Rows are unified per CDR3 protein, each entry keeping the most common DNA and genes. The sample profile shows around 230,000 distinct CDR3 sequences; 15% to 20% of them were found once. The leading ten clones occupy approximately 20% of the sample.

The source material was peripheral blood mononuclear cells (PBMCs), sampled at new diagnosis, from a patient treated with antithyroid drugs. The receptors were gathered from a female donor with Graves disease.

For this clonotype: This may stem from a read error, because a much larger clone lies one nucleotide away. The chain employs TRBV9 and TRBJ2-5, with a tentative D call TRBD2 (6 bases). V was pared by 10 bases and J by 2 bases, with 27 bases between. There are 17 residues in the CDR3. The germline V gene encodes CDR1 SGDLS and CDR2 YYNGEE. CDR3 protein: CAGGWGDGQVGQETQYF. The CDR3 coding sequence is TGTGCCGGCGGGTGGGGGGATGGGCAGGTAGGGCAAGAGACCCAGTACTTC.

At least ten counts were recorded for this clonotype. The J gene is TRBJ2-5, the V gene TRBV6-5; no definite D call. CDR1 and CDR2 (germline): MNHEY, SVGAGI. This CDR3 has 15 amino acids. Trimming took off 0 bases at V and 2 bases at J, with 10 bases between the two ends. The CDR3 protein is CASSYSRPFQETQYF. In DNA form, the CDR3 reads TGTGCCAGCAGTTACTCGAGGCCCTTTCAAGAGACCCAGTACTTC.

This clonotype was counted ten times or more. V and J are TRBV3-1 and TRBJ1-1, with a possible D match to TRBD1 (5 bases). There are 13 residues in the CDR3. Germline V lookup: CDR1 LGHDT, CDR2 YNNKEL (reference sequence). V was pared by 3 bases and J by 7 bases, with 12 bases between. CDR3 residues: CASSHDSGFEAFF. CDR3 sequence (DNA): TGTGCCAGCAGCCACGACAGCGGGTTTGAAGCTTTCTTT. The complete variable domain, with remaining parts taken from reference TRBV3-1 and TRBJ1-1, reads DTAVSQTPKYLVTQMGNDKSIKCEQNLGHDTMYWYKQDSKKFLKIMFSYNNKELIINETVPNRFSPKSPDKAHLNLHINSLELGDSAVYFCASSHDSGFEAFFGQGTRLTVV.

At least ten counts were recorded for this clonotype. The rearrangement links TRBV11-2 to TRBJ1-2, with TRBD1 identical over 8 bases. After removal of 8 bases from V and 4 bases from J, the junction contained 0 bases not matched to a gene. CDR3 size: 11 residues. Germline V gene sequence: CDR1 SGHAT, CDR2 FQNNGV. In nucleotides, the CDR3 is TGTGCCAGCGGACAGGGCTATGGCTACACCTTC. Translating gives CASGQGYGYTF.

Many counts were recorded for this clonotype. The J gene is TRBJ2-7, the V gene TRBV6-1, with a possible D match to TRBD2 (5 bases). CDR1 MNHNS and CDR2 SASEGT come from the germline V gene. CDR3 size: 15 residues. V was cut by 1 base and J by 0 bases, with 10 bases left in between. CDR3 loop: CASSEGLARSYEQYF. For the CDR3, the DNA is TGTGCCAGCAGTGAAGGTCTAGCCCGCTCCTACGAGCAGTACTTC.

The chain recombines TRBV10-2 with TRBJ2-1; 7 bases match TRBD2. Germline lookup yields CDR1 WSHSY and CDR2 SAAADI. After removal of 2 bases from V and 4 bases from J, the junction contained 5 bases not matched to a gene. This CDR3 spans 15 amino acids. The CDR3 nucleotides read TGCGCCAGCAGTGAGGGCGGGAGCCGGTACAATGAGCAGTTCTTC. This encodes CASSEGGSRYNEQFF.

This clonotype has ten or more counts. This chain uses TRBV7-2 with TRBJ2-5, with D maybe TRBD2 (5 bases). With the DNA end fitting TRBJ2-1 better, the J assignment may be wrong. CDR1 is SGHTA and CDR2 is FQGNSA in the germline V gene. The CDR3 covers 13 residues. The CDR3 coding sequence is TGTGCCAGCAGCTTAGTTTGGCTAGCTATGCAGTTCTTC. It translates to CASSLVWLAMQFF.

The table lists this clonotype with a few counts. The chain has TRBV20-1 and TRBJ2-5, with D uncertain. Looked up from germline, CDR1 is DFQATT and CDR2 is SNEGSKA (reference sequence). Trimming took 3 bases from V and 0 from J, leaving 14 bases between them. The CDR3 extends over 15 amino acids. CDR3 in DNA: TGCAGTGCTAGGGGCCGACCCAATAACCAAGAGACCCAGTACTTC. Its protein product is CSARGRPNNQETQYF.

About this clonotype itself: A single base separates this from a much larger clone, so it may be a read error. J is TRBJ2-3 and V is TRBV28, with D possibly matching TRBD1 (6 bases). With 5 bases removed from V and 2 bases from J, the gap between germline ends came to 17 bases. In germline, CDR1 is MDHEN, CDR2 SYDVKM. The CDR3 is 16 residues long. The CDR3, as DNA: TGTGCCAGCAGTGATCGGACAGCGTCCCACACAGATACGCAGTATTTT. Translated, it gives CASSDRTASHTDTQYF.

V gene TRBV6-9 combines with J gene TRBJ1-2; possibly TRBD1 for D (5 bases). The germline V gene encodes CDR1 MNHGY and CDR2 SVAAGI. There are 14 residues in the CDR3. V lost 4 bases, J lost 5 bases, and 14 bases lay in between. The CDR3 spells CASSSRGWPYGYTF. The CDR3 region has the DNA TGTGCCAGCAGTTCAAGGGGATGGCCTTATGGCTACACCTTC.

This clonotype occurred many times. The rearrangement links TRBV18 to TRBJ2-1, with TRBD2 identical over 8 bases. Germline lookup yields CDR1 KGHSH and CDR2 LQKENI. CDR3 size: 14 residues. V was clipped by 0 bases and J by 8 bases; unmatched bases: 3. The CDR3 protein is CASSPPLSGDEQFF. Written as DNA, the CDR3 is TGTGCCAGCTCACCACCTCTTAGCGGGGATGAGCAGTTCTTC.

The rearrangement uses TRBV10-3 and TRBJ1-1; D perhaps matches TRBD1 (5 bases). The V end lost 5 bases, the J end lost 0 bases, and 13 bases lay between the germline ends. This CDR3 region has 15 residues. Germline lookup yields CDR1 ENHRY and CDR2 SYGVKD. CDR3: CAISQDGTVNTEAFF. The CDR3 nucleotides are TGTGCCATCAGTCAGGACGGGACCGTGAACACTGAAGCTTTCTTT.

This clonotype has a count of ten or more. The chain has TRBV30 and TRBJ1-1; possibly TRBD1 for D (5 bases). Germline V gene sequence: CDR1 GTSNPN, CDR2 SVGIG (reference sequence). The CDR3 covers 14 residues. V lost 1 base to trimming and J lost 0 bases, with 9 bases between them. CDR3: CAWSDWGLNTEAFF. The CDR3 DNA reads TGTGCCTGGAGTGATTGGGGCCTGAACACTGAAGCTTTCTTT. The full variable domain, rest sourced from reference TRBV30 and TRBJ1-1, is SQTIHQWPATLVQPVGSPLSLECTVEGTSNPNLYWYRQAAGRGLQLLFYSVGIGQISSEVPQNLSASRPQDRQFILSSKKLLLSDSGFYLCAWSDWGLNTEAFFGQGTRLTVV.

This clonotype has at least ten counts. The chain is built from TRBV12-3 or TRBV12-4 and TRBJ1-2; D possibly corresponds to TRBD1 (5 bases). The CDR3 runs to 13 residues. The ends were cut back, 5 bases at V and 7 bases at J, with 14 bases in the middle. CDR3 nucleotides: TGTGCCAGCAGTCGGTGGGGGGATAGTGGCTACACCTTC. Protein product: CASSRWGDSGYTF.

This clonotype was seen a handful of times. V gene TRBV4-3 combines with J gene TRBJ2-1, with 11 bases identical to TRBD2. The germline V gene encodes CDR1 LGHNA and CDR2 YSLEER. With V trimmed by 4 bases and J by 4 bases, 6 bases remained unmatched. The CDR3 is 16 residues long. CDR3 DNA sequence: TGCGCCAGCAGCCCGGCTAGCGGGAGGTTTTACAATGAGCAGTTCTTC. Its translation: CASSPASGRFYNEQFF.

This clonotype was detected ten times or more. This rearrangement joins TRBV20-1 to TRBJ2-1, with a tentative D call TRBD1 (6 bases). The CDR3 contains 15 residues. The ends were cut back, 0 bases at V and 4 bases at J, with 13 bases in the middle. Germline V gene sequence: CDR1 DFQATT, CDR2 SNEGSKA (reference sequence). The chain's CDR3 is CSARDRQAGYNEQFF. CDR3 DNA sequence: TGCAGTGCTAGAGATCGACAGGCTGGATACAATGAGCAGTTCTTC.

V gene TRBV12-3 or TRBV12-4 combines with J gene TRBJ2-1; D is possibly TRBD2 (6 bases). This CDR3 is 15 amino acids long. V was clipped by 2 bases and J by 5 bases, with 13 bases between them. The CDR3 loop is CASSLTASADNEQFF. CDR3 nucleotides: TGTGCCAGCAGTTTAACGGCTAGCGCCGACAATGAGCAGTTCTTC.

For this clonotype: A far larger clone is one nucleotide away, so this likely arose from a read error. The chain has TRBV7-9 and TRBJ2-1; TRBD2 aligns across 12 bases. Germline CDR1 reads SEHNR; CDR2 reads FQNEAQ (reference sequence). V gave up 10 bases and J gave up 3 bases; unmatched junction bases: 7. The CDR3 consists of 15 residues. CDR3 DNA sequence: TGTGCCAACAGTCGGACTAGCGGGAACTACAATGAGCAGTTCTTC. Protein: CANSRTSGNYNEQFF. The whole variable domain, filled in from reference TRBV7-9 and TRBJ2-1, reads DTGVSQNPRHKITKRGQNVTFRCDPISEHNRLYWYRQTLGQGPEFLTYFQNEAQLEKSRLLSDRFSAERPKGSFSTLEIQRTEQGDSAMYLCANSRTSGNYNEQFFGPGTRLTVL.

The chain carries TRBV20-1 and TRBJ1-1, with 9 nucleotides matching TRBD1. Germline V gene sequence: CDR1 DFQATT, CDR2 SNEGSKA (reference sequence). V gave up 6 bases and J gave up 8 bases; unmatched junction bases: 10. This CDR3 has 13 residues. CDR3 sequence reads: CSAGDRDSTEAFF. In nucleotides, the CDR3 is TGCAGTGCGGGGGACAGGGATTCAACCGAAGCTTTCTTT.